This TCR beta chain comes out of a study of CDR3 diversity in severe acne (dated by TCRdb to between 2018 and 2020). Notes on this clonotype: Its antigen is still unknown. Base quality data are lacking; no much larger clone is found one base away.

Taken from cysteine to phenylalanine, the CDR3 has 14 residues. Only CDR3 DNA remains: 42 bases, in frame from the first base. Taken from the germline V gene (reference sequence), the CDR1 and CDR2 loops are SGHNT and YYREEE. V is reduced by 4 bases and J by 2 bases, leaving a spacing of 11 bases between them. The library was prepared using PCR. Reads for this sample came from an Illumina HiSeq 2000. TCRdb reprocessing: public reads trimmed at Q25 with fastp, clones called with MiXCR, in-frame beta chains kept. Every CDR3 protein is listed once, alongside the most common genes and DNA of its rows. This sample comprises 97,000 or so distinct CDR3 sequences, about half of them detected only once. Roughly an eighth of the sample belongs to the ten largest clones.

Here the chain combines TRBV5-4 and TRBJ2-3; there is no confident call for the D gene. This TCR derives from a male donor with acne. Sequencing used blood. The CDR3 reads CASSPVMNTDTQYF. The DNA is as follows: TGTGCCAGCAGCCCTGTAATGAACACAGATACGCAGTATTTT. Joined to the reference TRBV5-4 and TRBJ2-3 proteins, this CDR3 gives the full variable domain: ETGVTQSPTHLIKTRGQQVTLRCSSQSGHNTVSWYQQALGQGPQFIFQYYREEENGRGNFPPRFSGLQFPNYSSELNVNALELDDSALYLCASSPVMNTDTQYFGPGTRLTVL.